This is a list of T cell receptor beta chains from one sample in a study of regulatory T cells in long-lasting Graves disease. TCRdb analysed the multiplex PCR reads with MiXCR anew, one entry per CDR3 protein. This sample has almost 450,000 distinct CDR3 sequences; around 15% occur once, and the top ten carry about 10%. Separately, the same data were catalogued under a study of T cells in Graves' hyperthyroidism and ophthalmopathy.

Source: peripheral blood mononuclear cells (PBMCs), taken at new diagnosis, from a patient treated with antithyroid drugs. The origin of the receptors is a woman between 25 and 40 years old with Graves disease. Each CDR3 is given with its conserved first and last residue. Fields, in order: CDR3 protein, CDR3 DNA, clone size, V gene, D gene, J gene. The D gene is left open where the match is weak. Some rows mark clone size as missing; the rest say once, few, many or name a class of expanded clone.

CDR3 protein: CSARQDRDTDTQYF; CDR3 DNA: TGCAGTGCTAGACAGGACAGAGACACAGATACGCAGTATTTT; clone size: many; V gene: TRBV20-1; D gene: .; J gene: TRBJ2-3
CDR3 protein: CASSSREGPRVEAFF; CDR3 DNA: TGTGCCAGCAGCTCGCGGGAGGGCCCACGGGTTGAAGCTTTCTTT; clone size: many; V gene: TRBV7-9; D gene: .; J gene: TRBJ1-1
CDR3 protein: CASSRRLAGSYEQYF; CDR3 DNA: TGTGCCAGCAGCCGACGACTAGCCGGTTCCTACGAGCAGTACTTC; clone size: few; V gene: TRBV5-4; D gene: TRBD2; J gene: TRBJ2-7
CDR3 protein: CSAKNTPGHEQFF; CDR3 DNA: TGCAGTGCTAAAAACACCCCTGGCCATGAGCAGTTCTTC; clone size: few; V gene: TRBV20-1; D gene: .; J gene: TRBJ2-1
CDR3 protein: CSVRLAEQNTGELFF; CDR3 DNA: TGCAGCGTTAGACTAGCGGAGCAGAACACCGGGGAGCTGTTTTTT; clone size: .; V gene: TRBV29-1; D gene: TRBD2; J gene: TRBJ2-2
CDR3 protein: CASSRREGDTGELFF; CDR3 DNA: TGCGCCAGCAGCCGGCGGGAGGGCGACACCGGGGAGCTGTTTTTT; clone size: .; V gene: TRBV5-1; D gene: TRBD2; J gene: TRBJ2-2
CDR3 protein: CASSDWLAELNEQFF; CDR3 DNA: TGTGCCAGCAGTGATTGGCTAGCGGAATTGAATGAGCAGTTCTTC; clone size: many; V gene: TRBV6-1; D gene: TRBD2; J gene: TRBJ2-1
CDR3 protein: CASSLVSPDNNYGYTF; CDR3 DNA: TGTGCCAGCAGCTTAGTTTCCCCAGACAACAACTATGGCTACACCTTC; clone size: few; V gene: TRBV7-2; D gene: .; J gene: TRBJ1-2
CDR3 protein: CASRGTAGYGYTF; CDR3 DNA: TGTGCCAGCCGCGGGACGGCTGGCTATGGCTACACCTTC; clone size: few; V gene: TRBV2; D gene: .; J gene: TRBJ1-2
CDR3 protein: CAIGGQDQAFF; CDR3 DNA: TGTGCCATCGGGGGACAGGATCAAGCTTTCTTT; clone size: many; V gene: TRBV10-3; D gene: TRBD1; J gene: TRBJ1-1
CDR3 protein: CASSLEGASYNEQFF; CDR3 DNA: TGTGCCAGCAGCTTGGAAGGGGCGTCCTACAATGAGCAGTTCTTC; clone size: many; V gene: TRBV5-6; D gene: .; J gene: TRBJ2-1
CDR3 protein: CASSLTTQLEAFF; CDR3 DNA: TGTGCCAGCAGCTTAACAACCCAGCTAGAAGCTTTCTTT; clone size: many; V gene: TRBV12-3/TRBV12-4; D gene: .; J gene: TRBJ1-1
CDR3 protein: CASSVLLGTEAFF; CDR3 DNA: TGTGCCAGCAGTGTACTTCTGGGCACTGAAGCTTTCTTT; clone size: few; V gene: TRBV6-1; D gene: .; J gene: TRBJ1-1
CDR3 protein: CASSLSRGGNEKLFF; CDR3 DNA: TGTGCCAGCAGTTTATCGAGGGGGGGCAATGAAAAACTGTTTTTT; clone size: many; V gene: TRBV27; D gene: .; J gene: TRBJ1-4
CDR3 protein: CASSVLARNTEAFF; CDR3 DNA: TGTGCCAGCAGCGTATTGGCGAGGAACACTGAAGCTTTCTTT; clone size: many; V gene: TRBV9; D gene: .; J gene: TRBJ1-1
CDR3 protein: CASSSPRLDGNQPQHF; CDR3 DNA: TGTGCCAGCAGTTCCCCTAGGTTGGATGGCAATCAGCCCCAGCATTTT; clone size: many; V gene: TRBV2; D gene: .; J gene: TRBJ1-5
CDR3 protein: CSARAGEPNEQFF; CDR3 DNA: TGCAGTGCTAGGGCGGGAGAACCCAATGAGCAGTTCTTC; clone size: many; V gene: TRBV20-1; D gene: TRBD2; J gene: TRBJ2-1
CDR3 protein: CASSYSGPGQGGDGYTF; CDR3 DNA: TGTGCCAGCAGTTACTCGGGTCCGGGACAGGGAGGCGACGGCTACACCTTC; clone size: many; V gene: TRBV6-5; D gene: TRBD1; J gene: TRBJ1-2
CDR3 protein: CASRLGFNEQFF; CDR3 DNA: TGTGCCAGCCGCCTAGGTTTCAATGAGCAGTTCTTC; clone size: .; V gene: TRBV7-9; D gene: .; J gene: TRBJ2-1
CDR3 protein: CASSGHGTIFNEQFF; CDR3 DNA: TGTGCCAGTAGTGGACACGGGACCATTTTCAATGAGCAGTTCTTC; clone size: few; V gene: TRBV19; D gene: .; J gene: TRBJ2-1
CDR3 protein: CASSVRGMNTEAFF; CDR3 DNA: TGTGCCAGCTCTGTAAGGGGAATGAACACTGAAGCTTTCTTT; clone size: many; V gene: TRBV18; D gene: .; J gene: TRBJ1-1
CDR3 protein: CASSSWRARWDEQFF; CDR3 DNA: TGTGCCAGCAGCTCTTGGCGGGCCCGGTGGGATGAGCAGTTCTTC; clone size: many; V gene: TRBV7-8; D gene: .; J gene: TRBJ2-1
CDR3 protein: CAINRESSYNEQFF; CDR3 DNA: TGTGCCATCAATCGGGAGAGCTCCTACAATGAGCAGTTCTTC; clone size: .; V gene: TRBV10-3; D gene: .; J gene: TRBJ2-1
CDR3 protein: CASSSYRGAGRTGELFF; CDR3 DNA: TGTGCCAGCAGCTCCTACCGGGGCGCGGGGCGCACCGGGGAGCTGTTTTTT; clone size: few; V gene: TRBV5-6; D gene: .; J gene: TRBJ2-2
CDR3 protein: CASSLRQGADTEAFF; CDR3 DNA: TGCGCCAGCAGCTTGCGTCAGGGGGCCGATACTGAAGCTTTCTTT; clone size: many; V gene: TRBV5-1; D gene: TRBD1; J gene: TRBJ1-1